The 22 T cell receptor beta chains below all came from one sample that was sequenced in a study of Ad26.COV2.S vaccination and SARS-CoV-2 variants. Data came from immunoSEQ multiplex PCR; TCRdb stores just in-frame clones and leaves some out. Among roughly 510,000 clones listed, 87% were seen once. As to treatment: some 20 received Ad26.COV2.S at low or high dose, single or two shots; 5 received placebo; per-sample allocation not given. The samples date from day 63 after the first vaccine or placebo injection. Sample: peripheral blood, taken in a trial of Ad26.COV2.S vaccine versus placebo. Receptor source: a person aged 18-60 years who received the Ad26.COV2.S COVID-19 vaccine or a placebo.

This chain connects TRBV28 to TRBJ1-5, with 8 bases lining up with TRBD1. CDR3 size: 17 residues. Looked up from germline, CDR1 is MDHEN and CDR2 is SYDVKM. V shed 3 bases and J 2 bases; nucleotides not matched to a gene: 9. CDR3 nucleotide sequence: TGTGCCAGCAGTTTCGCTCAGGGGGCCTTAGGCAATCAGCCCCAGCATTTT. As protein: CASSFAQGALGNQPQHF.

CDR3 protein: CASNRQGADEQFF. The DNA for the CDR3 is TGTGCCAGCAATCGACAGGGGGCGGATGAGCAGTTCTTC. This chain links TRBV28 with TRBJ2-1; 10 bases agree with TRBD1. Trimming took 7 bases from V and 8 from J; bases not matched to a gene: 5. CDR1 is MDHEN, CDR2 SYDVKM, per germline. The CDR3 is made up of 13 amino acids.

The rearrangement uses TRBV5-6 and TRBJ2-5; D uncertain. The germline V and J ends were trimmed by 2 bases and 4 bases, with 6 bases remaining between them. The CDR3 covers 12 residues. Germline CDR1 SGHDT, CDR2 YYEEEE. The CDR3 bases are TGTGCCAGCAGCTTTGATACAGAGACCCAGTACTTC. It translates to CASSFDTETQYF.

This clone was observed once. The V call is TRBV28, the J call TRBJ1-6; 7 nucleotides match TRBD1. V shed 3 bases, J shed 9 bases, and the junction held 5 bases outside the gene matches. Looked up from germline, CDR1 is MDHEN and CDR2 is SYDVKM. The CDR3 is 14 amino acids. The CDR3 DNA reads as TGTGCCAGCAGTTTGACAGGGTTAGGTTCACCCCTCCACTTT. This codes for CASSLTGLGSPLHF. Together with reference TRBV28 and TRBJ1-6, the CDR3 gives the full variable domain: DVKVTQSSRYLVKRTGEKVFLECVQDMDHENMFWYRQDPGLGLRLIYFSYDVKMKEKGDIPEGYSVSREKKERFSLILESASTNQTSMYLCASSLTGLGSPLHFGNGTRLTVT.

The V gene is TRBV11-3, the J gene TRBJ2-7; TRBD2 matches 7 bases. J gave up 6 bases and V 1 base, and 9 bases lay outside the gene matches. CDR1 is SGHNT, CDR2 YENEEA, per germline. The CDR3 loop spans 15 amino acids. For the CDR3, the DNA is TGTGCCAGCAGCTTAGGACCGTCTAGCGGAGTCGAGCAGTACTTC. It yields the protein CASSLGPSSGVEQYF.

The count of this clone is one. The CDR3 protein is CASNPSGQGFEEQFF. The CDR3 DNA reads TGTGCCAGCAACCCGAGCGGACAGGGATTTGAAGAGCAGTTCTTC. The rearrangement uses TRBV28 and TRBJ2-1; 8 nucleotides match TRBD1. The CDR3 runs to 15 residues. V shed 7 bases, J shed 10 bases, and the junction held 15 bases outside the gene matches. Germline assignment: CDR1 MDHEN and CDR2 SYDVKM.

This chain uses TRBV7-9 with TRBJ2-3; 8 positions agree with TRBD2. From germline, CDR1 is SEHNR and CDR2 FQNEAQ (reference sequence). CDR3 length equals 15 residues. V trimming: 1 base; J trimming: 5 bases; junction bases outside the gene matches: 5. The CDR3, as DNA: TGTGCCAGCAGCTTAGAGGCTAGCGGGCGAGATACGCAGTATTTT. Protein sequence: CASSLEASGRDTQYF.

To note about this clone: This sample includes further DNA sequences coding for the same CDR3. The chain carries TRBV6-5 and TRBJ2-7, with D perhaps matching TRBD2 (6 bases). The CDR3 sequence is 11 residues long. Germline V gene sequence: CDR1 MNHEY, CDR2 SVGAGI. Trimming shortened V by 2 bases and J by 7 bases, and 6 bases separated the two germline ends. This CDR3 is CASSYGGEQYF. DNA of the CDR3: TGTGCCAGCAGTTACGGGGGGGAGCAGTACTTC.

The chain employs TRBV7-6 and TRBJ1-2; perhaps TRBD1 as D (5 bases). The CDR3 extends over 13 amino acids. Germline V CDR1 and CDR2: SGHVS, FNYEAQ. Trimming pared 5 bases from V and 3 bases from J, leaving 10 bases between. Written as DNA, the CDR3 is TGTGCCAGCAGCCAGCCGGGGCACTATGGCTACACCTTC. Its translation: CASSQPGHYGYTF.

The chain couples TRBV3-1 (or the pseudogene TRBV3-2) to TRBJ2-4; D not certain. CDR1 and CDR2 from the germline V gene are LGHDT and YNNKEL (reference sequence). The CDR3 consists of 13 residues. V was trimmed by 4 bases and J by 2 bases, leaving 6 bases between them. The CDR3 DNA reads as TGTGCCAGCAGCCTAGCTTCCAAAAACATTCAGTACTTC. Translating gives CASSLASKNIQYF.

The chain combines TRBV11-2 with TRBJ2-7; D perhaps matches TRBD1 (6 bases). Trimming cost V 5 bases and J 1 base, with 9 bases left between them. The CDR3 is 13 amino acids. Germline-derived CDR1 and CDR2 are SGHAT and FQNNGV. In nucleotides, the CDR3 is TGTGCCAGCAGCCAAGGGACATCCTACGAGCAGTACTTC. It specifies CASSQGTSYEQYF. The full variable domain, in which reference TRBV11-2 and TRBJ2-7 provide the parts outside the CDR3, is EAGVAQSPRYKIIEKRQSVAFWCNPISGHATLYWYQQILGQGPKLLIQFQNNGVVDDSQLPKDRFSAERLKGVDSTLKIQPAKLEDSAVYLCASSQGTSYEQYFGPGTRLTVT.

The chain links TRBV28 to TRBJ1-5, with TRBD1 identical over 7 bases. V lost 11 bases, J lost 5 bases, and 15 bases stayed unmatched. This CDR3 spans 15 amino acids. Germline CDR1 and CDR2: MDHEN and SYDVKM. The CDR3 is CAGMTGSGKDQPQHF. CDR3 nucleotide sequence: TGTGCCGGTATGACAGGGTCTGGGAAAGATCAGCCCCAGCATTTT.

This rearrangement joins TRBV7-2 to TRBJ2-5; 11 nucleotides match TRBD2. V lost 3 bases and J lost 2; bases outside the gene matches: 2. The germline V gene encodes CDR1 SGHTA and CDR2 FQGNSA. CDR3 size: 15 residues. DNA of the CDR3: TGTGCCAGCAGCTTGCGGACTAGCGGGCAAGAGACCCAGTACTTC. Translated, it gives CASSLRTSGQETQYF.

In this sample, this clone turned up a few times. V is TRBV7-2 and J is TRBJ2-3; 13 nucleotides agree with TRBD2. V dropped 2 bases and J dropped 4; count of bases not matched to a gene: 9. The CDR3 consists of 18 residues. The V gene's germline CDR1 is SGHTA and CDR2 FQGNSA. The CDR3 DNA follows: TGTGCCAGCAGCTTAAAAACTAGCGGGAGGGCGGGGGCAGATACGCAGTATTTT. It is translated as CASSLKTSGRAGADTQYF. Drawing the rest from reference TRBV7-2 and TRBJ2-3, the complete variable domain is GAGVSQSPSNKVTEKGKDVELRCDPISGHTALYWYRQSLGQGLEFLIYFQGNSAPDKSGLPSDRFSAERTGGSVSTLTIQRTQQEDSAVYLCASSLKTSGRAGADTQYFGPGTRLTVL.

This clone is a singleton in its sample. The chain has TRBV28 and TRBJ1-1; TRBD1 matches 7 bases. Germline CDR1 is MDHEN and CDR2 is SYDVKM. The CDR3 is 13 amino acids. The V and J ends lost 6 bases and 5 bases, in that order; junction bases with no gene match: 6. CDR3 nucleotides: TGTGCCAGCAGCATCAGGGGGACAACTGAAGCTTTCTTT. It specifies CASSIRGTTEAFF. The full variable domain, rest sourced from reference TRBV28 and TRBJ1-1, is DVKVTQSSRYLVKRTGEKVFLECVQDMDHENMFWYRQDPGLGLRLIYFSYDVKMKEKGDIPEGYSVSREKKERFSLILESASTNQTSMYLCASSIRGTTEAFFGQGTRLTVV.

This CDR3 reads CASSVTSHEQFF. For the CDR3, the DNA is TGTGCCAGCAGTGTGACTTCCCATGAGCAGTTCTTC. The rearrangement joins TRBV25-1 to TRBJ2-1; no reliable D call. Trimming took off 4 bases at V and 8 bases at J, with 9 bases between the two ends. The CDR3 has 12 residues. Germline-derived CDR1 and CDR2 are MGHDK and SYGVNS. The whole variable domain, remainder taken from reference TRBV25-1 and TRBJ2-1, is EADIYQTPRYLVIGTGKKITLECSQTMGHDKMYWYQQDPGMELHLIHYSYGVNSTEKGDLSSESTVSRIRTEHFPLTLESARPSHTSQYLCASSVTSHEQFFGPGTRLTVL.

The chain employs TRBV6-2 or TRBV6-3 and TRBJ2-1; 10 positions match TRBD2. The ends lost 5 bases at V and 8 bases at J; junction bases unmatched: 12. The CDR3 sequence is 16 residues long. The germline CDR1 and CDR2 sequences are MNHEY and SVGEGT. The CDR3 DNA follows: TGTGCCAGCAGTACTCCCAGCGGGAGGGCCCTGGATGAGCAGTTCTTC. Amino acids: CASSTPSGRALDEQFF.

The chain uses TRBV14 and TRBJ2-7, with TRBD1 identical over 9 bases. This CDR3 has 15 amino acids. V shed 2 bases, J shed 6 bases, and the junction held 8 bases outside the gene matches. Germline CDR1 reads SGHDN; CDR2 reads FVKESK. CDR3 protein: CASSQLRDRAGEQYF. DNA for the CDR3: TGTGCCAGCAGCCAACTCCGGGACAGGGCTGGCGAGCAGTACTTC.

V is TRBV6-2 or TRBV6-3 and J is TRBJ2-1, with TRBD2 identical over 8 bases. The CDR3 totals 15 residues. The junction had 8 bases not matched to a gene; V was cut back by 5 bases and J by 5 bases. In germline, CDR1 is MNHEY, CDR2 SVGEGT. CDR3 sequence reads: CASSPSGRGDNEQFF. CDR3 sequence (DNA): TGTGCCAGCAGTCCCTCCGGGAGGGGGGACAATGAGCAGTTCTTC.

The rearrangement uses TRBV6-5 and TRBJ2-7, with 9 positions matching TRBD1. Germline V lookup: CDR1 MNHEY, CDR2 SVGAGI. The CDR3 spans 13 residues. V lost 7 bases to trimming and J lost 4 bases; unmatched junction nucleotides: 5. The CDR3 spells CASTGTGRYEQYF. The CDR3 region has the DNA TGTGCCAGCACCGGGACAGGGCGGTACGAGCAGTACTTC.

The V gene is TRBV19, the J gene TRBJ2-2, with 8 bases fitting TRBD1. Germline-derived CDR1 and CDR2 are LNHDA and SQIVND (reference sequence). This CDR3 is built from 17 residues. Trimming took 3 bases from V and 5 from J; bases not matched to a gene: 11. CDR3 DNA sequence: TGTGCCAGTAGTATGTTGCGGACAGGGTTGCTGACCGGGGAGCTGTTTTTT. Amino acids: CASSMLRTGLLTGELFF.

The chain links TRBV28 to TRBJ1-4, with 8 nucleotides matching TRBD1. V trimming: 8 bases; J trimming: 8 bases; junction bases outside the gene matches: 7. Germline assignment: CDR1 MDHEN and CDR2 SYDVKM. This CDR3 is built from 13 residues. CDR3 DNA: TGTGCCAGCCTGGACAGGGCGGGAGAAAAACTGTTTTTT. Protein: CASLDRAGEKLFF. Variable domain in full (rest from reference TRBV28 and TRBJ1-4): DVKVTQSSRYLVKRTGEKVFLECVQDMDHENMFWYRQDPGLGLRLIYFSYDVKMKEKGDIPEGYSVSREKKERFSLILESASTNQTSMYLCASLDRAGEKLFFGSGTQLSVL.